This T cell receptor beta chain was obtained from a study of blood T cell repertoires in COVID-19. Study at large: Sites in the United States, Italy and Spain provided acute and convalescent COVID-19 samples. T cells, B-cell-depleted T cells, or PBMCs supplied cDNA or gDNA.

Authors' analysis steps: The assay estimated nucleated cells by amplifying reference gene primers. Assay: immunoSEQ multiplex PCR; the TCRdb copy retains only in-frame clones and omits some. V and J calls and clone size are copied from that table; D and trimming were computed from the DNA. The data show around 72,000 clones, approximately 86% seen once. The V gene's germline CDR1 is MNHEY and CDR2 SVGAGI. Trimming took 5 bases from V and 8 from J, leaving 18 bases between them. This CDR3 spans 15 amino acids. The sequence was collected from a man aged 50 or older with acute or convalescent COVID-19. The rearrangement links TRBV6-5 to TRBJ1-4; D is possibly TRBD1 (5 bases). Sequenced: peripheral blood. The CDR3 here is CASSPGLTRSEKLFF. Written as DNA, the CDR3 is TGTGCCAGCAGTCCGGGACTTACTAGGAGCGAAAAACTGTTTTTT.